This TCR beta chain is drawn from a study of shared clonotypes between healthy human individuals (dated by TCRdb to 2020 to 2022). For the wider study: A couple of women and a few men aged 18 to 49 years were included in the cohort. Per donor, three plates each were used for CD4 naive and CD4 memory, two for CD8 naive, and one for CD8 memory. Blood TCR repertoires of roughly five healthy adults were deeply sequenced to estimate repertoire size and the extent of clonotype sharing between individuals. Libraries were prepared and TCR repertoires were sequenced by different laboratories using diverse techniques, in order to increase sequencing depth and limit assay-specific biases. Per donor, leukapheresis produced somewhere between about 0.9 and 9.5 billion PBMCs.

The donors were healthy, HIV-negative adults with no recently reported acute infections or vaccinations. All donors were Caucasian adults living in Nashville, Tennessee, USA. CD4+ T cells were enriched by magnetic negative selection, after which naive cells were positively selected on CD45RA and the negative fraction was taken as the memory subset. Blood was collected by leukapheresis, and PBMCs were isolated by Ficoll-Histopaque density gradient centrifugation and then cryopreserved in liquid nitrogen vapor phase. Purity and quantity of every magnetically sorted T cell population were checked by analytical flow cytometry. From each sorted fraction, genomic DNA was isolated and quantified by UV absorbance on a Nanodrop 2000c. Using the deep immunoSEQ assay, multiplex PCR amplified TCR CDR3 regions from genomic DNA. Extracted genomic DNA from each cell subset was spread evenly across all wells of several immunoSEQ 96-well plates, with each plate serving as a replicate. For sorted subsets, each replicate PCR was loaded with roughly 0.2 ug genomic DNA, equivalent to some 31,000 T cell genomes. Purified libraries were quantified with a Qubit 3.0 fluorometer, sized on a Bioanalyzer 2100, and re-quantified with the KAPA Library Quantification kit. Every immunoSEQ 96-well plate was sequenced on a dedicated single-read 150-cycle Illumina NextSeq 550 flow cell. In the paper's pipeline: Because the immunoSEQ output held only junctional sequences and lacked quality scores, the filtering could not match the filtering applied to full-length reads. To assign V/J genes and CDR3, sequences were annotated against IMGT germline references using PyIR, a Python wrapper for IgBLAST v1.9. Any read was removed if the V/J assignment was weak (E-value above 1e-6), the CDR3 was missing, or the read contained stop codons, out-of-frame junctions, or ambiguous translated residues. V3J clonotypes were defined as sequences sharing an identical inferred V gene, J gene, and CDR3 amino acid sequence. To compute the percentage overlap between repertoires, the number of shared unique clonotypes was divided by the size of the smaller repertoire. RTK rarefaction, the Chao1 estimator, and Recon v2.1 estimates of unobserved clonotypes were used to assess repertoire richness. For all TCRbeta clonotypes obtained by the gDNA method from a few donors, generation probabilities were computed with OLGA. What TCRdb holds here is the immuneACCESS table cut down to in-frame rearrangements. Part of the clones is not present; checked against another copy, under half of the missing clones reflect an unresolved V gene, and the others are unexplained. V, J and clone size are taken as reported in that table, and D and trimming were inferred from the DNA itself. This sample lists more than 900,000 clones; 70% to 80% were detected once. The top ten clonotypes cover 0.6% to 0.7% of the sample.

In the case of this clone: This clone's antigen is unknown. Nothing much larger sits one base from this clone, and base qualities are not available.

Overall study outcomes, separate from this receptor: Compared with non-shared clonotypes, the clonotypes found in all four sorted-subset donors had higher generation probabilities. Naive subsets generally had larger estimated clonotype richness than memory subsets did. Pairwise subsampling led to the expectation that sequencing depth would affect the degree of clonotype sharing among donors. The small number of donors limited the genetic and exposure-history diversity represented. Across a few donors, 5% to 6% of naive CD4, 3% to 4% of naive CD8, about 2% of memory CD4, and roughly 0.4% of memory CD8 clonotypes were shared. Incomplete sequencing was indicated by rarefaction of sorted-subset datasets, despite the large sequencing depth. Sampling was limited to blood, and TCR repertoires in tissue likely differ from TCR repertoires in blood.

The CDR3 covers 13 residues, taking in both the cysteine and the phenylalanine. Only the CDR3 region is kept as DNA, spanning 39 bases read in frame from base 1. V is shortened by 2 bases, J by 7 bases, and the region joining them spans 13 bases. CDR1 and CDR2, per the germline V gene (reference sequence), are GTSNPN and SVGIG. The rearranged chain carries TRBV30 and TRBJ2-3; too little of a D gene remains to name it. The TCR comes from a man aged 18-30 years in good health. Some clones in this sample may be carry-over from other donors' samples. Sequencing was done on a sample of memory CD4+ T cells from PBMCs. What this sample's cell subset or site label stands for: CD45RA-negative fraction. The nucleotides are TGTGCCTGGAGTCCCCCGCCGTACTATACGCAGTATTTT. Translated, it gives CAWSPPPYYTQYF.